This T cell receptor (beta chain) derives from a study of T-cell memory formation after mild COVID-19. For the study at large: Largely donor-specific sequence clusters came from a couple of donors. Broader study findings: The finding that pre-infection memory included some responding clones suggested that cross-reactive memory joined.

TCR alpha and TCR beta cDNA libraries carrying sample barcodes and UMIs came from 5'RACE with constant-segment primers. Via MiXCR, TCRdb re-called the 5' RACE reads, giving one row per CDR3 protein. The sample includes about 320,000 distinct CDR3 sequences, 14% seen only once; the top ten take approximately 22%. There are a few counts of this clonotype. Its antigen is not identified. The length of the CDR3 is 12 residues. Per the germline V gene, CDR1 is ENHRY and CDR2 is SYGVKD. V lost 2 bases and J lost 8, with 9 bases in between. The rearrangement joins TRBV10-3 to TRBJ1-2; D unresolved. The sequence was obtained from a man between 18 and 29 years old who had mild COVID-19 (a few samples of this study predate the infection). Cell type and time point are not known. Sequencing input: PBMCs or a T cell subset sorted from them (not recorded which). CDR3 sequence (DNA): TGTGCCATCAGTGAGCACAGAGAGGGCTACACCTTC. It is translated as CAISEHREGYTF.